These T cell receptor beta chains were read from a single sample in a study of blood T cell repertoires in COVID-19. Measured with immunoSEQ multiplex PCR; TCRdb has only the in-frame clones, and not every one. Counted here are more than 120,000 clones, approximately 81% occurring once; the ten biggest clones make up over 2.5%. Source material: peripheral blood. The source is a human donor with acute or convalescent COVID-19. The donor label of this sample is uncertain. Both conserved end residues are part of each CDR3. Each record gives: clone size, J gene, V gene, D gene, CDR3 protein, CDR3 DNA. D genes are given only for firm matches. The listing skips clone size in some rows; elsewhere it reads once, few, many or a size class.

size: -
J: TRBJ2-4
V: TRBV5-4
D: TRBD1
CDR3: CASSLKGADIQYF
DNA: TGTGCCAGCAGCTTGAAGGGGGCGGACATTCAGTACTTC

size: -
J: TRBJ1-6
V: TRBV18
D: -
CDR3: CASLNRTMETALHF
DNA: TGTGCCAGCCTCAACCGGACAATGGAGACGGCCCTCCACTTT

size: -
J: TRBJ1-1
V: TRBV5-8
D: TRBD1
CDR3: CASSFDRGTAEAFF
DNA: TGTGCCAGCAGCTTTGACAGGGGAACGGCTGAAGCTTTCTTT

size: -
J: TRBJ2-2
V: TRBV5-5
D: TRBD2
CDR3: CASSYLLAGGVNTGELFF
DNA: TGTGCCAGCAGCTACCTTCTAGCGGGAGGGGTGAACACCGGGGAGCTGTTTTTT

size: once
J: TRBJ2-5
V: TRBV9
D: TRBD1
CDR3: CASSVGGQEVETQYF
DNA: TGTGCCAGCAGCGTAGGGGGACAGGAGGTGGAGACCCAGTACTTC

size: -
J: TRBJ1-3
V: TRBV7-2
D: -
CDR3: CASSLAPGYSGNTIYF
DNA: TGTGCCAGCAGCTTAGCGCCGGGTTACTCTGGAAACACCATATATTTT

size: -
J: TRBJ1-2
V: TRBV5-1
D: TRBD1
CDR3: CASSQGQGNGYTF
DNA: TGCGCCAGCAGCCAGGGACAGGGGAATGGCTACACCTTC

size: -
J: TRBJ1-2
V: TRBV7-9
D: TRBD1
CDR3: CASSVTGGFNYGYTF
DNA: TGTGCCAGCAGCGTTACAGGGGGCTTTAACTATGGCTACACCTTC

size: -
J: TRBJ2-5
V: TRBV10-3
D: TRBD2
CDR3: CAISASLGTSGEGETQYF
DNA: TGTGCCATCAGTGCTTCTCTGGGGACTAGCGGCGAGGGGGAGACCCAGTACTTC

size: -
J: TRBJ2-3
V: TRBV7-2
D: TRBD2
CDR3: CASSLASGRAADTQYF
DNA: TGTGCCAGCAGCCTCGCTAGCGGGAGGGCCGCAGATACGCAGTATTTT

size: -
J: TRBJ1-2
V: TRBV28
D: -
CDR3: CASYGPSGTYGYTF
DNA: TGTGCCAGCTATGGACCCTCGGGAACATATGGCTACACCTTC

size: -
J: TRBJ2-2
V: TRBV5-1
D: TRBD1
CDR3: CASSGTGGPTGELFF
DNA: TGCGCCAGCAGCGGGACAGGGGGTCCCACCGGGGAGCTGTTTTTT

size: -
J: TRBJ2-2
V: TRBV19
D: -
CDR3: CASSMAENTGELFF
DNA: TGTGCCAGTAGTATGGCAGAGAACACCGGGGAGCTGTTTTTT

size: -
J: TRBJ2-3
V: TRBV5-8
D: -
CDR3: CASSLEGGNPGGDTQYF
DNA: TGTGCCAGCAGCTTAGAGGGGGGCAACCCAGGGGGAGATACGCAGTATTTT

size: -
J: TRBJ2-2
V: TRBV18
D: -
CDR3: CASSPSGNTGELFF
DNA: TGTGCCAGCTCACCATCCGGGAACACCGGGGAGCTGTTTTTT

size: -
J: TRBJ1-1
V: TRBV6-2/TRBV6-3
D: TRBD1
CDR3: CASSYSMGQGPTEAFF
DNA: TGTGCCAGCAGTTACTCGATGGGACAGGGCCCGACTGAAGCTTTCTTT

size: -
J: TRBJ2-3
V: TRBV7-3
D: -
CDR3: CASSISDTQYF
DNA: TGTGCCAGCAGCATCTCAGATACGCAGTATTTT

size: -
J: TRBJ2-7
V: TRBV7-2
D: -
CDR3: CASSSGHGSYEQYF
DNA: TGTGCCAGCAGCTCGGGACACGGCTCCTACGAGCAGTACTTC

size: -
J: TRBJ2-5
V: TRBV18
D: -
CDR3: CASSPQNGVLGETQYF
DNA: TGTGCCAGCTCACCGCAGAACGGAGTGCTTGGGGAGACCCAGTACTTC

size: few
J: TRBJ1-5
V: TRBV19
D: TRBD1
CDR3: CASSFDRDRGQHSNQPQHF
DNA: TGTGCCAGTAGTTTCGACCGGGACAGGGGACAACATAGCAATCAGCCCCAGCATTTT

size: -
J: TRBJ2-5
V: TRBV20-1
D: -
CDR3: CSAMAEETQYF
DNA: TGCAGTGCTATGGCGGAAGAGACCCAGTACTTC

size: -
J: TRBJ2-3
V: TRBV11-3
D: -
CDR3: CASSHSPSTDTQYF
DNA: TGTGCCAGCAGCCACAGCCCTAGCACAGATACGCAGTATTTT

size: -
J: TRBJ1-1
V: TRBV10-3
D: -
CDR3: CAISDQGVSTAEAFF
DNA: TGTGCCATCAGTGATCAGGGCGTTTCGACTGCTGAAGCTTTCTTT

size: -
J: TRBJ1-5
V: TRBV27
D: -
CDR3: CASSRGPRVGGNQPQHF
DNA: TGTGCCAGCAGTCGTGGGCCCAGGGTGGGCGGCAATCAGCCCCAGCATTTT

size: -
J: TRBJ2-5
V: TRBV4-2
D: TRBD2
CDR3: CASSQDPTAGLGTQYF
DNA: TGTGCCAGCAGCCAAGATCCCACAGCGGGGCTGGGGACCCAGTACTTC

size: -
J: TRBJ2-2
V: TRBV28
D: -
CDR3: CASSLRGFPNTGELFF
DNA: TGTGCCAGCAGTTTACGGGGGTTTCCTAACACCGGGGAGCTGTTTTTT

size: -
J: TRBJ1-2
V: TRBV19
D: -
CDR3: CASSILTGPYGYTF
DNA: TGTGCCAGTAGTATCCTTACAGGACCCTATGGCTACACCTTC

size: -
J: TRBJ1-1
V: TRBV6-5
D: -
CDR3: CASSYIRDKGVEAFF
DNA: TGTGCCAGCAGTTATATTAGAGACAAGGGGGTTGAAGCTTTCTTT

size: once
J: TRBJ1-2
V: TRBV9
D: TRBD1
CDR3: CASSADRVGLNGYTF
DNA: TGTGCCAGCAGCGCCGACAGGGTGGGGCTAAATGGCTACACCTTC

size: -
J: TRBJ1-1
V: TRBV19
D: -
CDR3: CASSIVGSGNTEAFF
DNA: TGTGCCAGTAGTATAGTTGGATCGGGGAACACTGAAGCTTTCTTT

size: few
J: TRBJ1-1
V: TRBV2
D: -
CDR3: CATKGGLNTEAFF
DNA: TGTGCCACCAAGGGAGGATTGAACACTGAAGCTTTCTTT

size: -
J: TRBJ2-1
V: TRBV6-5
D: -
CDR3: CASTLKDRQFF
DNA: TGTGCCAGCACCCTGAAAGACAGGCAGTTCTTC

size: -
J: TRBJ2-7
V: TRBV5-4
D: TRBD2
CDR3: CASSLGGASGVPGSYEQYF
DNA: TGTGCCAGCAGCTTGGGGGGGGCTAGCGGGGTCCCGGGCTCCTACGAGCAGTACTTC

size: -
J: TRBJ1-2
V: TRBV2
D: -
CDR3: CASNAVPFNYGYTF
DNA: TGTGCCAGCAATGCAGTCCCCTTTAACTATGGCTACACCTTC